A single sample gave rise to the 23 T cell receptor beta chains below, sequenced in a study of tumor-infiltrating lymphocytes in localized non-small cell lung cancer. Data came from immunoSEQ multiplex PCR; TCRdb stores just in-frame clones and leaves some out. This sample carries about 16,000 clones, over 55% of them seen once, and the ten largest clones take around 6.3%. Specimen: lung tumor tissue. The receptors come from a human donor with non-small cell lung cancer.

DNA of the CDR3: TGTGCCAGCAGTCAAACAGGGAATCGACTCTATGGCTACACCTTC. It codes for CASSQTGNRLYGYTF. The chain carries TRBV28 and TRBJ1-2; tentative D call: TRBD1 (6 bases). Germline V gene data show CDR1 as MDHEN and CDR2 as SYDVKM. Trimming left V 5 bases short and J 4 bases short, with 17 bases between. This CDR3 region has 15 residues.

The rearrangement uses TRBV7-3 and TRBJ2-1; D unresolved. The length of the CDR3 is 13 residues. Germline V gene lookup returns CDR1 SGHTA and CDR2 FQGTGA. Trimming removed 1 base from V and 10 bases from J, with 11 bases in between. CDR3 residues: CASSLIEGREQFF. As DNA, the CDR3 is TGTGCCAGCAGCTTAATAGAAGGGCGGGAGCAGTTCTTC.

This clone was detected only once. The DNA for the CDR3 is TGTGCCAGCTCACCAAACTACAATGAGCAGTTCTTC. It is translated as CASSPNYNEQFF. The rearrangement links TRBV18 to TRBJ2-1; D not resolved. The CDR3 extends over 12 amino acids. Germline V CDR1 and CDR2: KGHSH, LQKENI. Trimming shortened V by 2 bases and J by 3 bases, and 2 bases separated the two germline ends.

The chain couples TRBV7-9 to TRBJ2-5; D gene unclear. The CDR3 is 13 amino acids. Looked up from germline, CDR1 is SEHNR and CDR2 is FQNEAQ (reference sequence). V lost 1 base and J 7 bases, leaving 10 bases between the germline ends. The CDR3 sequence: CASSLGYMGTQYF. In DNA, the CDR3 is TGTGCCAGCAGCTTAGGCTACATGGGGACCCAGTACTTC.

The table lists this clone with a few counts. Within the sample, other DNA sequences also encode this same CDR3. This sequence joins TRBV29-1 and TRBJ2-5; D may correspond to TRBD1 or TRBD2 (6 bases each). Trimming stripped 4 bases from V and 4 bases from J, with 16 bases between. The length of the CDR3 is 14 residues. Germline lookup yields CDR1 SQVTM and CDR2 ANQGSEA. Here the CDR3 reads CSVVGAGGGETQYF. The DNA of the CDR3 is TGCAGCGTTGTGGGTGCCGGGGGCGGAGAGACCCAGTACTTC.

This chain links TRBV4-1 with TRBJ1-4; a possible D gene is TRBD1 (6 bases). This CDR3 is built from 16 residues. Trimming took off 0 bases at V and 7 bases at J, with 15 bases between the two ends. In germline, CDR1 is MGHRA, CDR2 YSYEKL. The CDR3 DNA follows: TGCGCCAGCAGCCAAGATTGGGCGGGGGCTGGTGAAAAACTGTTTTTT. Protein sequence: CASSQDWAGAGEKLFF.

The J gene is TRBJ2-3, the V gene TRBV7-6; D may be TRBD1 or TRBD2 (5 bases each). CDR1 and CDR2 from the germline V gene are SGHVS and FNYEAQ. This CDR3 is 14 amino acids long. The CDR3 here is CANGPRGRTDTQYF. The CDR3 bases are TGTGCTAATGGGCCAAGGGGACGGACAGATACGCAGTATTTT. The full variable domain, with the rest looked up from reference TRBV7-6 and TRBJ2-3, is GAGVSQSPRYKVTKRGQDVALRCDPISGHVSLYWYRQALGQGPEFLTYFNYEAQQDKSGLPNDRFSAERPEGSISTLTIQRTEQRDSAMYRCANGPRGRTDTQYFGPGTRLTVL.

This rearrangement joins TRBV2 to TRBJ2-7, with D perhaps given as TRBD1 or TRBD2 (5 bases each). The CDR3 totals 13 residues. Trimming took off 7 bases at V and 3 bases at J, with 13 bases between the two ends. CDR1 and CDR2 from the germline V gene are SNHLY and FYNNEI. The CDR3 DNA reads TGTGCCAGCAACCGGGACGTAGGCTACGAGCAGTACTTC. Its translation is CASNRDVGYEQYF.

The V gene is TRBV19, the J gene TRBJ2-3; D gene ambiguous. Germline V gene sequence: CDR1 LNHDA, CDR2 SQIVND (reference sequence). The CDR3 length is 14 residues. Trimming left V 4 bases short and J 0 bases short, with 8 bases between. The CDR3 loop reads CASSSGPSTDTQYF. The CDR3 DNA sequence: TGTGCCAGTAGTAGCGGCCCTAGCACAGATACGCAGTATTTT.

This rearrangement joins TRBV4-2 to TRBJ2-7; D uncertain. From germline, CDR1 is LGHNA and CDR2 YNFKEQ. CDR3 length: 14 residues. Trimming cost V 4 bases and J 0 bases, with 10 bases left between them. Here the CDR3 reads CASSLTSGSYEQYF. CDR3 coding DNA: TGTGCCAGCAGCCTAACTTCGGGCTCCTACGAGCAGTACTTC.

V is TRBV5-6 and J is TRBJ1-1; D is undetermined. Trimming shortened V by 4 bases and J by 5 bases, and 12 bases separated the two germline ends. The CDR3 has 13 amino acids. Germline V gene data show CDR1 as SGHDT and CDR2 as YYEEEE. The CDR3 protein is CASSPLQNTEAFF. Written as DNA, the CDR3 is TGTGCCAGCAGCCCCCTACAGAATACTGAAGCTTTCTTT.

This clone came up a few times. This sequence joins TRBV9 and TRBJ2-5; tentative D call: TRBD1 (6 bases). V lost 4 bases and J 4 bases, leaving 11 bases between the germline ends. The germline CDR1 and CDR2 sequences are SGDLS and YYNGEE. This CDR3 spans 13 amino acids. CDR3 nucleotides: TGTGCCAGCAGCCTCAGGGGTAGAGAGACCCAGTACTTC. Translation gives CASSLRGRETQYF.

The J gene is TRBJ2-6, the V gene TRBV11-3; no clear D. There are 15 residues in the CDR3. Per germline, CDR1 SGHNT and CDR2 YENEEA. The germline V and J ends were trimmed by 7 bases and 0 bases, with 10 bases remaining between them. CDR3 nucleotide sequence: TGTGCCAGCACAGGAACCCGCTCTGGGGCCAACGTCCTGACTTTC. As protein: CASTGTRSGANVLTF.

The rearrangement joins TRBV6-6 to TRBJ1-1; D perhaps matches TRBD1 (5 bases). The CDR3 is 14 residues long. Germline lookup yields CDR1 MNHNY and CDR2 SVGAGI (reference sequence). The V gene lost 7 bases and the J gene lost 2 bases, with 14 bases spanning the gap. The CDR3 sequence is CASTNEGRNTEAFF. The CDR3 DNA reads TGTGCCAGCACCAACGAGGGGAGAAACACTGAAGCTTTCTTT.

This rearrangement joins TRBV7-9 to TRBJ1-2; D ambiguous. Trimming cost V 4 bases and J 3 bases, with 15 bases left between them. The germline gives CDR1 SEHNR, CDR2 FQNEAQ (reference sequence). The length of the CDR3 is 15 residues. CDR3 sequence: CASSSTMDSHYGYTF. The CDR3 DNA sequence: TGTGCCAGCAGCTCCACTATGGACTCACACTATGGCTACACCTTC.

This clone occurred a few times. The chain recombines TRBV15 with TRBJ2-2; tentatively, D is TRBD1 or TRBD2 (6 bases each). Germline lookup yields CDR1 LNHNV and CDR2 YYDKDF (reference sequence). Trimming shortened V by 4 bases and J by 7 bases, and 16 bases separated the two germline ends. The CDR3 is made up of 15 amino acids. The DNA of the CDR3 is TGTGCCACCAGCAAGAGCAGGGGAGGTATCGGGGAGCTGTTTTTT. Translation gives CATSKSRGGIGELFF.

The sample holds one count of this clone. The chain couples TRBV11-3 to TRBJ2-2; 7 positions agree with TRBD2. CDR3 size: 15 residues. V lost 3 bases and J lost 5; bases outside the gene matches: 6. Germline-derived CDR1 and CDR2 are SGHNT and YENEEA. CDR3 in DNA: TGTGCCAGCAGCTTGGATTTGCGGGAGACCGGGGAGCTGTTTTTT. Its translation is CASSLDLRETGELFF.

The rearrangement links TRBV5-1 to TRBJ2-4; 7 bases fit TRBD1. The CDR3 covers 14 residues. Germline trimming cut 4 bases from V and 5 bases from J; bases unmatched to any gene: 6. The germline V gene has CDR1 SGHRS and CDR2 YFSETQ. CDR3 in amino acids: CASSAAGTENIQYF. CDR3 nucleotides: TGCGCCAGCAGCGCGGCCGGGACAGAAAACATTCAGTACTTC.

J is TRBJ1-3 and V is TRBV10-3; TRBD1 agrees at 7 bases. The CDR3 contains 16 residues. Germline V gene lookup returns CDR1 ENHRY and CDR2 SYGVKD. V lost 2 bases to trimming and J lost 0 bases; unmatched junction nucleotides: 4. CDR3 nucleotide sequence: TGTGCCATCAGTGAGGGGGCAGGGGGCTCTGGAAACACCATATATTTT. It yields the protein CAISEGAGGSGNTIYF.

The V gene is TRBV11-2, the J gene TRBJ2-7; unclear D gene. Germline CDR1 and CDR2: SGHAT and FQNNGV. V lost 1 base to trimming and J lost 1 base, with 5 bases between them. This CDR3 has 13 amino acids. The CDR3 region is CASSLGGSYEQYF. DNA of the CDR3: TGTGCCAGCAGCTTAGGGGGATCCTACGAGCAGTACTTC.

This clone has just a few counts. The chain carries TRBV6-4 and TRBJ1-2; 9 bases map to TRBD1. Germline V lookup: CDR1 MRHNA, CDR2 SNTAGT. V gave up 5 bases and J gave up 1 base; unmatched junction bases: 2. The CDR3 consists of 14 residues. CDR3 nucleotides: TGTGCCAGCAGTCCGGGACAGGGTAACTATGGCTACACCTTC. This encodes CASSPGQGNYGYTF.

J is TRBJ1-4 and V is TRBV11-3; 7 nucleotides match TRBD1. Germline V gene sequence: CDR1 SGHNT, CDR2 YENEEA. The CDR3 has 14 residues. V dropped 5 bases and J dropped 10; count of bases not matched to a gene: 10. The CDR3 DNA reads TGTGCCAGCAGCCCCGAAGGGGGCGGAGGAAAACTGTTTTTT. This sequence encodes CASSPEGGGGKLFF.

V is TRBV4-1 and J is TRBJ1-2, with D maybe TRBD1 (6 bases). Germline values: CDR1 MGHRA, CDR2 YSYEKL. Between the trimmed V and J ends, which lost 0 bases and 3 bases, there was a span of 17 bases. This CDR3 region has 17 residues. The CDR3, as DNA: TGCGCCAGCAGCCAAGATCCCGGGGGGCGCCCCGACTATGGCTACACCTTC. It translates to CASSQDPGGRPDYGYTF.